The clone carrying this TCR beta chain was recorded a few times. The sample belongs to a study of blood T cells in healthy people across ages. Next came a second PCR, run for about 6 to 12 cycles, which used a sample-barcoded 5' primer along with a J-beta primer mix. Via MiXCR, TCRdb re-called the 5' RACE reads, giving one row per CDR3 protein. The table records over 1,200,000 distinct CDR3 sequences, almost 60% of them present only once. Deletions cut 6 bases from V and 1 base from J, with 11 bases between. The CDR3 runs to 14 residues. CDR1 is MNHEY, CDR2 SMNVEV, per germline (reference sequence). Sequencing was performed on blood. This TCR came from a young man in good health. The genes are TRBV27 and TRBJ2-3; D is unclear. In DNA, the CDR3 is TGTGCCAGCAGCTATGGTGTTGGCACAGATACGCAGTATTTT. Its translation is CASSYGVGTDTQYF.